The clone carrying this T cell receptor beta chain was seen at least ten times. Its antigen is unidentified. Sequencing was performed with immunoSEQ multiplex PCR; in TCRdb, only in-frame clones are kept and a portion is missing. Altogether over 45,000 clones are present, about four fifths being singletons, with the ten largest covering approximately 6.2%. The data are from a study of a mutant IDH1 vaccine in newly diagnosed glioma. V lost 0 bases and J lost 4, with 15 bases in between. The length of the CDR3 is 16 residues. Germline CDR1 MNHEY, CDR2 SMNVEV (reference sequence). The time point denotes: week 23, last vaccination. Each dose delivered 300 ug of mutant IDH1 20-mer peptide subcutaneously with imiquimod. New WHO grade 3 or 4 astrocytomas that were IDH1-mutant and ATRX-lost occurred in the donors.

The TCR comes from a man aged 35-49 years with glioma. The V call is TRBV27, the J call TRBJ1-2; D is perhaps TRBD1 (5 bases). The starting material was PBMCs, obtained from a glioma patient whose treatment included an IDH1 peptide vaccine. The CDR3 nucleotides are TGTGCCAGCAGTTTATCGGTCAGTACAGGAGCCTATGGCTACACCTTC. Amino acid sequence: CASSLSVSTGAYGYTF.